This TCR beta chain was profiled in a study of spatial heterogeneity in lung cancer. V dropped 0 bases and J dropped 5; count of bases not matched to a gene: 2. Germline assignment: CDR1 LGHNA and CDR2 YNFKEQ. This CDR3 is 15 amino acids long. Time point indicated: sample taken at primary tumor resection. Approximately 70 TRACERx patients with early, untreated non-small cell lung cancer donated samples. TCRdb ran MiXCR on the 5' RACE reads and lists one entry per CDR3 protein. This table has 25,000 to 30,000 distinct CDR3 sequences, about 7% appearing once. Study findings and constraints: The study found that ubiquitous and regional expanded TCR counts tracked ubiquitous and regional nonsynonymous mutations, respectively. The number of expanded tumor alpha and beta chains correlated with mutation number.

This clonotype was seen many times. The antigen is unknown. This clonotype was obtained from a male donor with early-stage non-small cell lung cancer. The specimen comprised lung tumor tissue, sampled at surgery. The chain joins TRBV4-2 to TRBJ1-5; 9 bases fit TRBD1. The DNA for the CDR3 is TGTGCCAGCAGCCAAGAGGGACAGGGCCATCAGCCCCAGCATTTT. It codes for CASSQEGQGHQPQHF.